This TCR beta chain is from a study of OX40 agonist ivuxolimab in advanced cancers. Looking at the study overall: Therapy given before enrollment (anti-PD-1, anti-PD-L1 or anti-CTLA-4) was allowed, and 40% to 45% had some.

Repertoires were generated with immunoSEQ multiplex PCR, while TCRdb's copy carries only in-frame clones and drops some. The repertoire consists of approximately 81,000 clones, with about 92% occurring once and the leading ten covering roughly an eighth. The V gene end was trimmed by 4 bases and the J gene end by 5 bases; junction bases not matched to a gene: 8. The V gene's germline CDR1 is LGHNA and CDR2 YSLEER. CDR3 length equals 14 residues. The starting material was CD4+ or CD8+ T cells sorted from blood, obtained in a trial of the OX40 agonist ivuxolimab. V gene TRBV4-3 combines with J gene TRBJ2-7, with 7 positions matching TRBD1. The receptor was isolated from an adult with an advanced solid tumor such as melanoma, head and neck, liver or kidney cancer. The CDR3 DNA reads TGCGCCAGCAGCCCACAGGACAGGCCTGACGAGCAGTACTTC. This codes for CASSPQDRPDEQYF.